Sequencing of this T cell receptor (beta chain) was carried out in a study of shared clonotypes between healthy human individuals. Notes on the study in general: With few donors, the genetic and exposure-history diversity represented was limited. In contrast to clonotypes shared by all four donors, non-shared clonotypes had lower generation probabilities.

CDR3 length equals 15 residues. Trimming took 10 bases from V and 4 from J; bases not matched to a gene: 13. Germline V lookup: CDR1 MNHEY, CDR2 SMNVEV (reference sequence). Concerning this clone: Its target is not known.

Assay: immunoSEQ multiplex PCR; the TCRdb copy retains only in-frame clones and omits some. The sample records millions of clones, about 95% being singletons. Cells designated naive CD8 were CD45RO-negative and were positively selected for CCR7, with terminally differentiated effector memory CD45RA+ cells excluded. The source is a man younger than 35 in good health. The sequencing input was naive CD8+ T cells sorted from blood. J is TRBJ2-3 and V is TRBV27; 8 bases align to TRBD2. The CDR3 DNA reads TGTGCCACACAGGACGGGCGGGGGGCCGCAGATACGCAGTATTTT. Amino acid sequence: CATQDGRGAADTQYF.